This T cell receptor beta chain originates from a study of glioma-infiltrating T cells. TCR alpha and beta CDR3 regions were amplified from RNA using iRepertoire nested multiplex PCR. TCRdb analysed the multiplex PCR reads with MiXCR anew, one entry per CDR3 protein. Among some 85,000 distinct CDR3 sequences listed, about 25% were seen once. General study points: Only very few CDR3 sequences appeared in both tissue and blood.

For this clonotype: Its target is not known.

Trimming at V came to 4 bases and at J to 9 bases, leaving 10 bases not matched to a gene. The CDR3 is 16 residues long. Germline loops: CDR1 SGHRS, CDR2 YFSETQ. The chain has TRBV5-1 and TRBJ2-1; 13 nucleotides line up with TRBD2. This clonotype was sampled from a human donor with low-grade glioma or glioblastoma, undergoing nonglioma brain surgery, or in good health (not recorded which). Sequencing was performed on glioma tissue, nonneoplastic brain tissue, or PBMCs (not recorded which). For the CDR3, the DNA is TGCGCCAGCAGCCGACTAGCGGGAGGCCCCCCGGCTGAGCAGTTCTTC. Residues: CASSRLAGGPPAEQFF.